This T cell receptor (beta chain) was recovered during a study of a mutant IDH1 vaccine in newly diagnosed glioma (dated by TCRdb to the early 2020s). In terms of the full investigation: The approximately 29 treated patients were approximately 62% male and around 40% female, with a mean age of roughly 42 years. Prior to enrollment, patients had been given standard therapy consisting of radiotherapy alone, temozolomide alone, or radiochemotherapy with temozolomide, with the combination given to most patients. Peripheral blood was drawn at six visits: V03 (baseline), V05, V07, V10, V12 and V13. For exploratory analyses, longitudinal TCRB deep sequencing was carried out in roughly 25 treated patients wherever samples were available.

The full study reports these points: Immune responses induced by the vaccine were seen in approximately 93% of patients across multiple MHC alleles. No apparent relationship was observed between pseudoprogression and alterations in the top peripheral T cell clonotypes detected by TCRB sequencing. Selection of PBMC samples for TCRB deep sequencing was based on availability. The authors stated that sample limitations prevented analyses of patient blood samples from being reproduced.

V gives up 0 bases and J gives up 3 bases, and the segment between their germline ends measures 11 bases. Measured from the cysteine to the phenylalanine, the CDR3 is 15 residues long. CDR3 DNA only is kept here, 45 bases in frame from base 1. CDR1 and CDR2 (MNHNY, SVGAGI) derive from the germline V gene (reference sequence). Libraries came from the immunoSEQ multiplex PCR assay. The hsTCRB Kit was used according to the manufacturer's protocol to amplify rearranged TCR beta chain sequences. An Illumina MiSeq was used to sequence the TCRB libraries. Per the authors' processing: The kit vendor's proprietary platform handled demultiplexing, trimming and gene mapping. The immuneACCESS repertoire file appears here via TCRdb, limited to in-frame rearrangements. These files lack a portion of the clones; in checked studies, under half of the deficit traces to unresolved V genes, and the cause of the others is not known. That table furnishes V, J and clone size, whereas the DNA furnished D and trimming. This sample comprises about 92,000 clones, 80% of them detected only once. The ten largest clones capture approximately 7.6% of the sample.

What the time point label conveys for this sample: baseline, week 1 (first vaccination visit). The treatment or condition label on this specimen signifies: pre-vaccination baseline after standard-of-care therapy. The donors had newly diagnosed IDH1-mutant astrocytomas of WHO grade 3 or 4 that showed loss of nuclear ATRX. The samples were drawn from NOA16, a multicentre, single-arm, open-label phase I trial in Germany that tested a mutant IDH1 peptide vaccine in humans for the first time. Visit V03 blood draws served as the baseline sample for immunogenicity testing. Genomic DNA for TCRB sequencing was isolated from EDTA blood with the DNeasy Blood and Tissue Kit. Regarding this clone: Its antigen target is currently unknown. Base qualities are not provided; no much larger clone lies one nucleotide away.

The clonotype comes from a man aged 35 to 55 with glioma. This receptor chain uses TRBV6-6 and TRBJ1-2, with TRBD1 as a weak D call on 5 bases. The sequences come from PBMCs, collected from a glioma patient treated with radiotherapy, temozolomide or both. The CDR3 reads as follows: CASSYSRVQDYGYTF. The bases are TGTGCCAGCAGTTACTCCAGGGTACAGGACTATGGCTACACCTTC.